The clone carrying this TCR beta chain has a single count. Clones were read by immunoSEQ multiplex PCR, and TCRdb kept only the in-frame ones, dropping some. The sample includes about 250,000 clones, approximately 88% of them seen just once. The data stem from a study of blood T cell repertoires in COVID-19. The sample was peripheral blood. The sequence derives from a woman aged 25 to 39 with COVID-19, enrolled during active disease.

Here the CDR3 reads CAISESGQGTVSNEKLFF. DNA for the CDR3: TGTGCCATCAGTGAGTCGGGACAGGGAACGGTCTCCAATGAAAAACTGTTTTTT. The genes are TRBV10-3 and TRBJ1-4; 9 positions agree with TRBD1. The germline CDR1 and CDR2 sequences are ENHRY and SYGVKD. This CDR3 spans 18 amino acids. The V and J ends lost 0 bases and 5 bases, in that order; junction bases with no gene match: 10.